This TCR beta chain was observed in a study of siplizumab effects on memory and regulatory T cells. The study's findings and limits: Alloreactive CD4+ clones that could be mapped were on average roughly 69% Treg-derived with siplizumab, against roughly 25% in controls. Alloreactive sequences tracing back to unstimulated CD4+ memory cells were significantly reduced by siplizumab. The study found naive T cells seemingly more diverse than memory cells and seemingly major alloresponse contributors.

For this clone: No antigen is known for it. Other DNA sequences in this sample translate to the same CDR3.

The germline gives CDR1 SGHTA, CDR2 FQGNSA. V was cut by 5 bases and J by 0 bases, with 8 bases left in between. The CDR3 runs to 15 residues. Per sample, the assay covered 95,000 to 100,000 TCR templates. This table comes from immunoSEQ multiplex PCR, and its TCRdb copy is limited to in-frame clones, with some not included. This table has 100,000 to 110,000 clones, 80% to 95% appearing once. Sequenced input: CD4+ T cells sorted from blood. The receptor was isolated from a human donor in good health. The genes are TRBV7-2 and TRBJ2-6; tentative D call: TRBD1 (6 bases). The CDR3 DNA sequence: TGTGCCAGCAGCCTGACAGGCTCTGGGGCCAACGTCCTGACTTTC. Protein sequence: CASSLTGSGANVLTF.